This entry concerns a single T cell receptor (beta chain). The sample comes from a study of blood T cell repertoires in COVID-19. About the research overall: PBMCs, B-cell-depleted T cells, or T cells provided the cDNA or gDNA that made up the material.

Authors' methods: Estimation of nucleated cell counts was performed using reference gene primer amplification. Only in-frame clones appear in the TCRdb table, and some are missing; sequencing was by immunoSEQ multiplex PCR. V, J and clone size derive from that table, while D and trimming were established from the DNA sequence. The data contain about 180,000 clones, 80% to 85% of them singletons. Germline V gives CDR1 SGHTA, CDR2 FQGNSA. Trimming at V came to 3 bases and at J to 6 bases, leaving 5 bases not matched to a gene. This CDR3 has 15 residues. Seattle cases were enrolled at active infection and followed longitudinally.

The V call is TRBV7-2, the J call TRBJ2-4; 10 bases match TRBD1. The sequence came from a woman in her 70s with COVID-19, enrolled during active disease. Specimen: peripheral blood. CDR3 amino acids: CASSLDRGRGNIQYF. DNA of the CDR3: TGTGCCAGCAGCTTGGACAGGGGGAGAGGAAACATTCAGTACTTC.